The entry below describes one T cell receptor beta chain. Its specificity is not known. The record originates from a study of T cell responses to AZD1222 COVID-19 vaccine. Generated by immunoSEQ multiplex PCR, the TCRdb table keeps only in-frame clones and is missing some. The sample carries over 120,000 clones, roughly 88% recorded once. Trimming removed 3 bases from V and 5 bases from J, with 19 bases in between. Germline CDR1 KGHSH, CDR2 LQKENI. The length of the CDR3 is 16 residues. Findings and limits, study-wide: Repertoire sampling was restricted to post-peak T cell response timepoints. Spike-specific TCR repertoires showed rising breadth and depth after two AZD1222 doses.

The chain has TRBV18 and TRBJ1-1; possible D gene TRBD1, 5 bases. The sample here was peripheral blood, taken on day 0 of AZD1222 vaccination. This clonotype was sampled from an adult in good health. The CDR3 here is CASSPSTGGAMTEAFF. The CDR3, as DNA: TGTGCCAGCTCACCCTCAACCGGAGGGGCGATGACTGAAGCTTTCTTT.